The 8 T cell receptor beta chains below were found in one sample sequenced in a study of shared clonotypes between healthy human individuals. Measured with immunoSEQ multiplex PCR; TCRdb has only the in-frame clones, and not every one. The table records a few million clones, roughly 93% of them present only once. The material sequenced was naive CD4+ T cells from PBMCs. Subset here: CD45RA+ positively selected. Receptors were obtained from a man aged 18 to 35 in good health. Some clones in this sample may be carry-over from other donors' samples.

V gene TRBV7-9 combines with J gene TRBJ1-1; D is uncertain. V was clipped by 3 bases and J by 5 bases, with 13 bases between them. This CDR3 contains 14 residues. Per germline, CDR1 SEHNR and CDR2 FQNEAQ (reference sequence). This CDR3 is CASSFSLTTTEAFF. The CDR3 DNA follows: TGTGCCAGCAGCTTTAGTCTAACAACTACTGAAGCTTTCTTT.

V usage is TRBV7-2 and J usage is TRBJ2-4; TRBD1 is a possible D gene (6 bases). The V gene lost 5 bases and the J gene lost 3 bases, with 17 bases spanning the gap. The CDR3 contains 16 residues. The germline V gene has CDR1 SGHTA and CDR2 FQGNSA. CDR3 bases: TGTGCCAGCAGCCTAGTAGGGGGTTTAGGCAAAAACATTCAGTACTTC. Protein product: CASSLVGGLGKNIQYF. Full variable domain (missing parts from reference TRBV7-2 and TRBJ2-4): GAGVSQSPSNKVTEKGKDVELRCDPISGHTALYWYRQSLGQGLEFLIYFQGNSAPDKSGLPSDRFSAERTGGSVSTLTIQRTQQEDSAVYLCASSLVGGLGKNIQYFGAGTRLSVL.

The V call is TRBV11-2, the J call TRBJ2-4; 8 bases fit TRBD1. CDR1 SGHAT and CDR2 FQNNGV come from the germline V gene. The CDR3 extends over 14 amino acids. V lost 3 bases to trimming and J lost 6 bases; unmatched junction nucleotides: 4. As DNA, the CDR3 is TGTGCCAGCAGCTTCACGGACAGGGCAAACATTCAGTACTTC. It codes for CASSFTDRANIQYF.

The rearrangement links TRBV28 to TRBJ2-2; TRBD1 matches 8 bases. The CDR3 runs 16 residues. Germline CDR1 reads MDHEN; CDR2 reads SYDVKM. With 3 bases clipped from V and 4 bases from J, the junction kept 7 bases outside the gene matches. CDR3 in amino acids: CASSFEQGVLTGELFF. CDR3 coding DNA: TGTGCCAGCAGTTTTGAACAGGGGGTTCTCACCGGGGAGCTGTTTTTT.

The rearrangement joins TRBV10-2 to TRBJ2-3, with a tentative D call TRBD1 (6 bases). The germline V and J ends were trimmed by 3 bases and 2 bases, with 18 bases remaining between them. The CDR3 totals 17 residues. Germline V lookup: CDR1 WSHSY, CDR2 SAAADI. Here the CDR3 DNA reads TGCGCCAGCAGTGACCTCTTCGGCAGGGGCGCCACAGATACGCAGTATTTT. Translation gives CASSDLFGRGATDTQYF.

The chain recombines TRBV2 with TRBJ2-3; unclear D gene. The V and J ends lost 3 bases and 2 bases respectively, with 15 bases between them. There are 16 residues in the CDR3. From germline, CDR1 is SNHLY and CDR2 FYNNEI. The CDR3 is CASSEESPILTDTQYF. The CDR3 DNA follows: TGTGCCAGCAGTGAGGAGAGTCCTATTCTCACAGATACGCAGTATTTT.

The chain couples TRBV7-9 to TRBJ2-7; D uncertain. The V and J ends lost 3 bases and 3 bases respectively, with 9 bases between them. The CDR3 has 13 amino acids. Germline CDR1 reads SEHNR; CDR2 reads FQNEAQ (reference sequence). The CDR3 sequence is CASSLGLSYEQYF. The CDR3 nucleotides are TGTGCCAGCAGCTTGGGCTTAAGCTACGAGCAGTACTTC.

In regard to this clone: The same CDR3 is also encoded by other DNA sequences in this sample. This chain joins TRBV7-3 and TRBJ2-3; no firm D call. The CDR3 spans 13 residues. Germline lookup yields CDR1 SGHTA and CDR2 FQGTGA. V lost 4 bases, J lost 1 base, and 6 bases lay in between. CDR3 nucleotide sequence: TGTGCCAGCAGCTCCCTCGGCACAGATACGCAGTATTTT. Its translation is CASSSLGTDTQYF.